This record covers a single T cell receptor (beta chain). This clone appeared a few times. Its recognized antigen is unknown. No base-level quality is on record; no much larger clone is a single base apart. TCR CDR3 regions were amplified from genomic DNA by multiplex PCR using the deep immunoSEQ assay. Extracted genomic DNA from each cell subset was spread evenly across all wells of several immunoSEQ 96-well plates, with each plate serving as a replicate. Each replicate PCR for sorted subsets received about 180 ng genomic DNA, equal to about 30,000 T cell genomes. Purified libraries were measured with a Qubit 3.0 fluorometer, size-checked on a Bioanalyzer 2100, and measured again with the KAPA Library Quantification kit. A separate single-read 150-cycle Illumina NextSeq 550 flow cell was used to sequence each immunoSEQ 96-well plate. In the authors' own workflow: The immunoSEQ output contained only junctional sequences without quality scores, so filtering could not match that applied to full-length reads. Sequences were annotated with PyIR, a Python wrapper for IgBLAST v1.9, using IMGT germline references to assign V/J genes and CDR3. Reads were removed for weak V/J assignments (E-value above 1e-6), missing CDR3, stop codons, out-of-frame junctions, or ambiguous translated residues. V3J clonotypes were defined as sequences sharing the same inferred V gene, J gene, and CDR3 amino acid sequence. To compute the percentage overlap between repertoires, the number of shared unique clonotypes was divided by the size of the smaller repertoire. Repertoire richness was assessed with RTK rarefaction, the Chao1 estimator, and Recon v2.1 estimates of unobserved clonotypes. OLGA was used to compute generation probabilities for all TCRbeta clonotypes that the gDNA method yielded from a handful of donors. The clones in this table, taken by TCRdb from immuneACCESS, are in-frame only. Not every clone is retained; where verified, under half of the shortfall comes from an unresolved V gene, and the cause of the rest is unknown. The V and J calls and clone size come from that table; D and trimming were worked out from the DNA. In this sample the table shows 300,000 to 350,000 clones, roughly 70% of which occur a single time. The ten biggest clones cover about 9.4% of the sample.

These data originate in a study of shared clonotypes between healthy human individuals (dated by TCRdb to the early 2020s). For the wider study: The cohort included a few men and a couple of women between 18 and 49 years of age. To increase sequencing depth and limit assay-specific biases, different laboratories used diverse techniques to prepare libraries and sequence TCR repertoires. To estimate repertoire size and how much clonotype sharing occurs between individuals, the study deeply sequenced the blood TCR repertoires of five healthy adults. For each donor, CD4 naive and CD4 memory were each given three plates, CD8 naive was given two plates, and CD8 memory was given one plate. Leukapheresis yielded between about 0.9 and 8.9 billion PBMCs per donor.

Healthy HIV-negative adults with no recently reported acute infections or vaccinations were included as donors. Only Caucasian adults living in Nashville, Tennessee, USA were represented among the donors. CD4+ T cells were enriched by magnetic negative selection, after which naive cells were positively selected on CD45RA and the negative fraction was taken as the memory subset. Blood was collected by leukapheresis, and PBMCs were isolated by Ficoll-Histopaque density gradient centrifugation and then cryopreserved in liquid nitrogen vapor phase. Analytical flow cytometry was used to check the purity and quantity of every magnetically sorted T cell population. Genomic DNA was isolated from every sorted fraction and measured by UV absorbance on a Nanodrop 2000c. Overall study results and their limits: Naive subsets generally had larger estimated clonotype richness than memory subsets. Because the study included only a small number of donors, the genetic and exposure-history diversity represented was limited. Incomplete sequencing was indicated by rarefaction of sorted-subset datasets, despite the large sequencing depth. Based on pairwise subsampling, the degree of clonotype sharing among donors was expected to be affected by sequencing depth. Compared with non-shared clonotypes, clonotypes shared by all four sorted-subset donors had higher generation probabilities. Roughly 5% of naive CD4, 3.5% of naive CD8, 2% to 2.5% of memory CD4, and approximately 0.4% of memory CD8 clonotypes were shared across several donors. Only blood was sampled, and tissue TCR repertoires likely differ from those in blood.

This receptor was obtained from a young man in good health. The specimen was memory CD4+ T cells sorted from blood. Sample cell subset or site, as interpreted from the label and publication: CD45RA-negative fraction.

The CDR3 region: CASSIPLGGYTF. Read as DNA, the sequence is TGTGCCAGCAGTATCCCCTTGGGTGGCTACACCTTC. The rearrangement joined TRBV25-1 to TRBJ1-2; the D gene is not confidently resolved. The germline V gene encodes CDR1 MGHDK and CDR2 SYGVNS. From the cysteine up to the phenylalanine, the CDR3 has a length of 12 residues. The kept DNA is CDR3 alone, 36 bases in frame from the first base. Trimming costs V 5 bases and J 7 bases, and their ends lie 11 bases apart.